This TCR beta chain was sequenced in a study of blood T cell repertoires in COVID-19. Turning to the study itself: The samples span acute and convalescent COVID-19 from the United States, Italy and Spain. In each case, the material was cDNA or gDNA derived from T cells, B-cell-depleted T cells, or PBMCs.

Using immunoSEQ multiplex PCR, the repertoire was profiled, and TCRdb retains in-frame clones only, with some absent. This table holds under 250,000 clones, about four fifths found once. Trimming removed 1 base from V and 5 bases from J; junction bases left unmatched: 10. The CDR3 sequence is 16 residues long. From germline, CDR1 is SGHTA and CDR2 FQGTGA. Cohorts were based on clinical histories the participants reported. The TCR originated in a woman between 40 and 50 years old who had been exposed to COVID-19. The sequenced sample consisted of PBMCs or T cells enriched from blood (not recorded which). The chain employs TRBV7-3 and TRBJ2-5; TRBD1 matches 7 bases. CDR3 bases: TGTGCCAGCAGCTTAAATCCTAGGGGGCCGGGGGAGACCCAGTACTTC. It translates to CASSLNPRGPGETQYF.